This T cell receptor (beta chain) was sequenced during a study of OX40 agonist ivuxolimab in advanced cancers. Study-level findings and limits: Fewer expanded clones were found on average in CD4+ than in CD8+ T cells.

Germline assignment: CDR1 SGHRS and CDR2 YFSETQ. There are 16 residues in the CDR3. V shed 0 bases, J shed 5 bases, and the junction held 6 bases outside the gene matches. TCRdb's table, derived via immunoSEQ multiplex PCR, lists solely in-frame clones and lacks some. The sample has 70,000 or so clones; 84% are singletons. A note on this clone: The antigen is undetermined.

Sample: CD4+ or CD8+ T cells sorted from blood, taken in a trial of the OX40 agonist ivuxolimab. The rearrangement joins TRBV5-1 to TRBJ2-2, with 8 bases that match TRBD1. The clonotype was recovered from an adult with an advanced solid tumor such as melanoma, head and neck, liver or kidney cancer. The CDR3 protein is CASSLGPDRATGELFF. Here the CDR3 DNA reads TGCGCCAGCAGCTTGGGTCCGGACAGGGCAACCGGGGAGCTGTTTTTT.